One and the same sample provided the 22 T cell receptor beta chains below, sequenced in a study of blood T cell repertoires in COVID-19. Here immunoSEQ multiplex PCR was the method, and the copy in TCRdb shows in-frame clones only, minus some. The table records 100,000 to 130,000 clones, 71% of them present only once. Sequencing used peripheral blood. The source of these receptors is a woman aged 40 to 55 with acute or convalescent COVID-19.

J is TRBJ2-7 and V is TRBV28, with a weak D call TRBD2 (6 bases). The CDR3 runs to 15 residues. Germline CDR1 reads MDHEN; CDR2 reads SYDVKM. Trimming removed 4 bases at V and 3 bases at J, with 16 bases between. The CDR3 nucleotides are TGTGCCAGCAGTTCGCCCGCGGGAAAGCGCTACGAGCAGTACTTC. Translated, it gives CASSSPAGKRYEQYF.

The chain couples TRBV19 to TRBJ1-6, with D unclear. CDR3 length equals 14 residues. V lost 6 bases to trimming and J lost 6 bases, with 12 bases between them. Germline V gene sequence: CDR1 LNHDA, CDR2 SQIVND (reference sequence). CDR3 coding DNA: TGTGCCAGTAGCCTAAGGGAGAGTAATTCACCCCTCCACTTT. It specifies CASSLRESNSPLHF.

The chain joins TRBV7-9 to TRBJ2-6, with D possibly matching TRBD2 (5 bases). This CDR3 has 17 residues. Germline assignment: CDR1 SEHNR and CDR2 FQNEAQ (reference sequence). V was shortened by 4 bases and J by 0 bases, with 13 bases between the two germline ends. The CDR3 coding sequence is TGTGCCAGCAGCTCTGGACTGAATCCCTCTGGGGCCAACGTCCTGACTTTC. Translated, it gives CASSSGLNPSGANVLTF.

J is TRBJ2-4 and V is TRBV19; D gene unclear. The CDR3 length is 13 residues. Per germline, CDR1 LNHDA and CDR2 SQIVND (reference sequence). V lost 5 bases and J lost 6, with 11 bases in between. The CDR3 spells CASSLTTGNIQYF. The CDR3 bases are TGTGCCAGTAGTTTGACGACGGGAAACATTCAGTACTTC. The entire variable domain, with the rest obtained from reference TRBV19 and TRBJ2-4, is as follows: DGGITQSPKYLFRKEGQNVTLSCEQNLNHDAMYWYRQDPGQGLRLIYYSQIVNDFQKGDIAEGYSVSREKKESFPLTVTSAQKNPTAFYLCASSLTTGNIQYFGAGTRLSVL.

In its sample, this clone was seen a few times. Other nucleotide sequences from this sample produce the same CDR3. The chain employs TRBV5-1 and TRBJ1-5, with 7 nucleotides matching TRBD1. Germline trimming cut 5 bases from V and 5 bases from J; bases unmatched to any gene: 4. The CDR3 is 13 residues long. Germline CDR1 SGHRS, CDR2 YFSETQ. Here the CDR3 reads CASSYDRDQPQHF. The CDR3 DNA follows: TGCGCCAGCAGTTACGACAGGGATCAGCCCCAGCATTTT.

This chain uses TRBV11-2 with TRBJ2-7; the D is unclear. CDR3 length equals 14 residues. V was trimmed by 2 bases and J by 5 bases, leaving 13 bases between them. The germline V gene encodes CDR1 SGHAT and CDR2 FQNNGV. In nucleotides, the CDR3 is TGTGCCAGCAGCTTACAGCTGGAGTTCAACGAGCAGTACTTC. Translating it yields CASSLQLEFNEQYF.

The chain combines TRBV6-4 with TRBJ2-1; TRBD1 matches at 10 bases. Germline values: CDR1 MRHNA, CDR2 SNTAGT. CDR3 length: 16 residues. The junction had 11 bases not matched to a gene; V was cut back by 3 bases and J by 9 bases. The CDR3 here is CASSERAGQGDVEQFF. The CDR3 nucleotides read TGTGCCAGCAGTGAAAGAGCCGGACAGGGGGATGTTGAGCAGTTCTTC.

The chain recombines TRBV4-2 with TRBJ2-7; TRBD1 aligns across 9 bases. Germline V gene data show CDR1 as LGHNA and CDR2 as YNFKEQ. The ends lost 2 bases at V and 5 bases at J; junction bases unmatched: 7. This CDR3 is 15 amino acids long. In nucleotides, the CDR3 is TGTGCCAGCAGCCAAAGTACAGGGGGCTACGACGAGCAGTACTTC. Amino acids: CASSQSTGGYDEQYF.

V is TRBV7-9 and J is TRBJ2-7; 7 bases are a match to TRBD1. Germline CDR1 reads SEHNR; CDR2 reads FQNEAQ (reference sequence). This CDR3 contains 14 residues. V gave up 2 bases and J gave up 2 bases; unmatched junction bases: 3. CDR3 DNA: TGTGCCAGCAGCTTACAGCAGGGGGCCTACGAGCAGTACTTC. It codes for CASSLQQGAYEQYF.

The rearrangement joins TRBV12-5 to TRBJ2-3; D is perhaps TRBD2 (6 bases). The CDR3 runs to 17 residues. Trimming cost V 5 bases and J 3 bases, with 21 bases left between them. Germline V gene data show CDR1 as LGHNT and CDR2 as FRNRAP. CDR3 nucleotides: TGTGCTAGTGGTCCATTACAGACGGGAGTAAGTACAGATACGCAGTATTTT. As protein: CASGPLQTGVSTDTQYF.

This chain joins TRBV18 and TRBJ2-5, with 9 positions matching TRBD1. The CDR3 totals 14 residues. Germline values: CDR1 KGHSH, CDR2 LQKENI. Trimming took 6 bases from V and 4 from J; bases not matched to a gene: 6. Here the CDR3 reads CASSHDRGGETQYF. CDR3 in DNA: TGTGCCAGCTCTCACGACAGGGGGGGAGAGACCCAGTACTTC.

The V call is TRBV6-2 or TRBV6-3, the J call TRBJ2-2, with 7 bases matching TRBD1. This CDR3 is 13 amino acids long. Per germline, CDR1 MNHEY and CDR2 SVGEGT. Trimming at V came to 5 bases and at J to 5 bases, leaving 2 bases not matched to a gene. The CDR3 region is CASSTGVTGELFF. The CDR3 DNA reads TGTGCCAGCAGTACAGGGGTGACCGGGGAGCTGTTTTTT.

This rearrangement joins TRBV4-2 to TRBJ2-4, with 10 bases fitting TRBD2. There are 21 residues in the CDR3. The junction had 16 bases not matched to a gene; V was cut back by 0 bases and J by 2 bases. Germline V lookup: CDR1 LGHNA, CDR2 YNFKEQ. CDR3 loop: CASSQEVPSGGPGTTKNIQYF. The CDR3 DNA follows: TGTGCCAGCAGCCAAGAAGTTCCTAGCGGGGGACCCGGTACAACCAAAAACATTCAGTACTTC.

The rearrangement uses TRBV6-7 and TRBJ1-4, with a possible D match to TRBD1 (5 bases). TRBV6-7 is an open reading frame, and its role is uncertain. The CDR3 is 14 residues long. V was cut by 6 bases and J by 5 bases, with 13 bases left in between. For the CDR3, the DNA is TGTGCCAGCAGCTCCGACAGTCGAAATGAAAAACTGTTTTTT. It is translated as CASSSDSRNEKLFF.

This clone was counted only a few times. This chain uses TRBV9 with TRBJ1-3, with 7 bases identical to TRBD1. Germline CDR1 and CDR2: SGDLS and YYNGEE. The V and J ends lost 5 bases and 4 bases, in that order; junction bases with no gene match: 6. The CDR3 extends over 14 amino acids. The CDR3 spells CASRKTGLGNTIYF. CDR3 bases: TGTGCCAGCAGGAAGACAGGGCTAGGAAACACCATATATTTT.

This clone appeared a few times. The CDR3 loop reads CASSLSVDNQPQHF. The CDR3 DNA is TGTGCCAGCAGCTTAAGTGTAGATAATCAGCCCCAGCATTTT. This chain links TRBV7-9 with TRBJ1-5; D not resolved. The CDR3 extends over 14 amino acids. V shed 2 bases and J shed 4 bases, with 9 bases lying between them. Per the germline V gene, CDR1 is SEHNR and CDR2 is FQNEAQ (reference sequence). Supplemented by reference TRBV7-9 and TRBJ1-5, the full variable domain reads DTGVSQNPRHKITKRGQNVTFRCDPISEHNRLYWYRQTLGQGPEFLTYFQNEAQLEKSRLLSDRFSAERPKGSFSTLEIQRTEQGDSAMYLCASSLSVDNQPQHFGDGTRLSIL.

The V and J genes are TRBV20-1 and TRBJ1-2; 7 bases are a match to TRBD1. CDR1 and CDR2 from the germline V gene are DFQATT and SNEGSKA (reference sequence). Unmatched junction bases numbered 6, after V lost 3 bases and J lost 2 bases. This CDR3 comprises 14 residues. The CDR3 DNA reads TGCAGTGCTAGTCGTCCACAGGGGAACTATGGCTACACCTTC. Encoded protein: CSASRPQGNYGYTF.

The rearrangement joins TRBV10-3 to TRBJ2-2; 11 bases line up with TRBD1. The germline V gene encodes CDR1 ENHRY and CDR2 SYGVKD. The ends lost 6 bases at V and 7 bases at J; junction bases unmatched: 10. The CDR3 loop spans 16 amino acids. The CDR3 here is CAIRPPGTGGGGELFF. DNA for the CDR3: TGTGCCATCAGGCCTCCGGGGACAGGGGGTGGCGGGGAGCTGTTTTTT.

The V call is TRBV10-3, the J call TRBJ2-1; TRBD2 aligns across 11 bases. The V gene's germline CDR1 is ENHRY and CDR2 SYGVKD. This CDR3 has 19 amino acids. The ends lost 0 bases at V and 8 bases at J; junction bases unmatched: 15. The CDR3 DNA reads as TGTGCCATCAGTGAGTCCCTCGCGAGGCTAGCGGGGGGCGGGCATGAGCAGTTCTTC. Translated: CAISESLARLAGGGHEQFF.

This clone occurred a few times. V usage is TRBV12-1 and J usage is TRBJ2-1; the table's D call, TRBD2, was not checked against the DNA. TRBV12-1 is a pseudogene locus. The CDR3 loop spans 16 amino acids. Here the CDR3 reads CASSFLAGASYNEQFF. CDR3 DNA: TGTGCCAGCAGCTTCCTCGCGGGGGCCTCCTACAATGAGCAGTTCTTC.

V usage is TRBV6-2 or TRBV6-3 and J usage is TRBJ1-4; no clear D gene. The germline gives CDR1 MNHEY, CDR2 SVGEGT. V lost 5 bases and J lost 5, with 3 bases in between. The CDR3 runs 11 residues. CDR3 DNA sequence: TGTGCCAGCAGTGAGAATGAAAAACTGTTTTTT. Residues: CASSENEKLFF.

Only a few counts were recorded for this clone. This chain joins TRBV5-6 and TRBJ2-7; the D gene is possibly TRBD2 (5 bases). The germline V gene has CDR1 SGHDT and CDR2 YYEEEE. Trimming left V 3 bases short and J 3 bases short, with 10 bases between. The CDR3 runs 13 residues. In DNA, the CDR3 is TGTGCCAGCAGCTCCTCTAGCAGCTACGAGCAGTACTTC. This gives the protein CASSSSSSYEQYF.